These T cell receptor beta chains were read from a single sample in a study of blood T cell repertoires in COVID-19. Generated by immunoSEQ multiplex PCR, the TCRdb table keeps only in-frame clones and is missing some. The repertoire consists of 200,000 to 250,000 clones, with roughly nine tenths occurring once and the leading ten covering roughly 6.3%. The material sequenced was peripheral blood. These receptors all stem from a man aged 55 to 70 with acute or convalescent COVID-19. Both conserved end residues are part of each CDR3. A D gene is named only where the DNA matches it firmly. For some rows the clone size is stated as once, few or many, or as a class when expanded; others skip it.

TRBV19	-	TRBJ2-7	-	TGTGCCAGTAGTTTGCAGGGGTCCTACGAGCAGTACTTC	CASSLQGSYEQYF
TRBV7-7	-	TRBJ2-2	-	TGTGCTAGCAGCTCCAGCGGGCCTAACACCGGGGAGCTGTTTTTT	CASSSSGPNTGELFF
TRBV15	TRBD1	TRBJ1-2	-	TGTGCCGTGGACAGGGCTTCGGGTTATGGCTACACCTTC	CAVDRASGYGYTF
TRBV28	TRBD1	TRBJ2-3	-	TGTGCCAGCAGTACAGGGGCTCCAGATACGCAGTATTTT	CASSTGAPDTQYF
TRBV6-2/TRBV6-3	TRBD1	TRBJ1-1	-	TGTGCCAGCAGTCCCGGACAGGCCCAGAACACTGAAGCTTTCTTT	CASSPGQAQNTEAFF
TRBV4-2	TRBD2	TRBJ2-1	-	TGTGCCAGCAGCCAAGCTAGCGGGGACTCCTACAATGAGCAGTTCTTC	CASSQASGDSYNEQFF
TRBV19	TRBD2	TRBJ2-1	-	TGTGCCAGTAGTAGACAGCGGGACCCAACCTACAATGAGCAGTTCTTC	CASSRQRDPTYNEQFF
TRBV4-1	TRBD1	TRBJ1-3	-	TGCGCCAGCAGCCAAGCTACTAACAGGGGGAGTGGAAACACCATATATTTT	CASSQATNRGSGNTIYF
TRBV5-1	-	TRBJ1-6	-	TGCGCCAGCAGCTTGGGACAGGCCAATTCACCCCTCCACTTT	CASSLGQANSPLHF
TRBV27	TRBD1	TRBJ1-4	-	TGTGCCAGCAGGGGGGGACCGGGACAGCCAAATGAAAAACTGTTTTTT	CASRGGPGQPNEKLFF
TRBV7-2	TRBD1	TRBJ1-6	-	TGTGCCAGCAGCCCAAGCGGGGACAGGGATTCACCCCTCCACTTT	CASSPSGDRDSPLHF
TRBV4-2	TRBD1	TRBJ1-6	-	TGTGCCAGCAGCCGCAGACAGGGGGCAGGGAATTCACCCCTCCACTTT	CASSRRQGAGNSPLHF
TRBV28	TRBD2	TRBJ2-1	-	TGTGCCAGCAGTTTTGCCCTCCGACCAACTAGCGGATATTACAATGAGCAGTTCTTC	CASSFALRPTSGYYNEQFF
TRBV4-2	TRBD1	TRBJ1-1	-	TGTGCCAGCAGCCAAGATATGCGGGACAGGAGAACCCTAGCTTTCTTT	CASSQDMRDRRTLAFF
TRBV29-1	-	TRBJ1-5	many	TGCAGCGTCCGGGACAACTTCAATCAGCCCCAGCATTTT	CSVRDNFNQPQHF
TRBV13	TRBD1	TRBJ2-2	-	TGTGCCAGCAGCCCTCGGGACAGGGCGAATGCCGGGGAGCTGTTTTTT	CASSPRDRANAGELFF
TRBV4-3	-	TRBJ2-1	-	TGCGCCAGCAGCCAAGGATACGGGATCATCAATGAGCAGTTCTTC	CASSQGYGIINEQFF
TRBV3-1/TRBV3-2	TRBD1	TRBJ1-5	-	TGTGCCAGCAGCCAAGTTCGAGGACAGGGAGGCAATCAGCCCCAGCATTTT	CASSQVRGQGGNQPQHF
TRBV2	TRBD1	TRBJ1-4	-	TGTGCCAGCAGGAGGGACAGGGATGGGGAAAAACTGTTTTTT	CASRRDRDGEKLFF
TRBV3-1/TRBV3-2	TRBD1	TRBJ1-1	-	TGTGCCAGCAGCTCTCACAGGGGGCAGACTGAAGCTTTCTTT	CASSSHRGQTEAFF
TRBV28	-	TRBJ2-1	once	TGTGCCAGTTTACCCACGGGCCTCCGACAGGACGGGGCTCTCGAGCAGTTCTTC	CASLPTGLRQDGALEQFF
TRBV28	-	TRBJ1-1	-	TGTGCCAGCAGTTCCCATCCGGACACTGAAGCTTTCTTT	CASSSHPDTEAFF
TRBV7-6	TRBD2	TRBJ2-7	-	TGTGCCAGCAGCCCTACTAGCGGGAGCTTTTACGAGCAGTACTTC	CASSPTSGSFYEQYF
TRBV18	-	TRBJ1-4	-	TGTGCCAGCTCACCACGGGGAGAGCTGACTAATGAAAAACTGTTTTTT	CASSPRGELTNEKLFF
TRBV27	TRBD2	TRBJ2-1	-	TGTGCCAGCAGTACCCAGATACTTAAGCGGGAGGGCCCGAGGAATGAGCAGTTCTTC	CASSTQILKREGPRNEQFF
TRBV29-1	-	TRBJ2-1	-	TGCAGCGTTGAGTTCGGGAATGAGCAGTTCTTC	CSVEFGNEQFF
TRBV19	-	TRBJ1-1	-	TGTGCCAGTAGTACCAGGGGACATCATGAAGCTTTCTTT	CASSTRGHHEAFF
TRBV15	-	TRBJ2-7	-	TGTGCCACCAGATCCGGGACATCCATCGAGCAGTACTTC	CATRSGTSIEQYF
TRBV4-3	-	TRBJ2-1	-	TGCGCCAGCAGCCAAGTGAACGCTTTGAGCTCCTACAATGAGCAGTTCTTC	CASSQVNALSSYNEQFF
TRBV7-9	TRBD1	TRBJ1-1	-	TGTGCCAGCAGCATACACAGGGGTATGACTGAAGCTTTCTTT	CASSIHRGMTEAFF
TRBV28	-	TRBJ2-3	-	TGTGCCAGCAGTCCCACCGTCACTATAAATCTCCCAGATACGCAGTATTTT	CASSPTVTINLPDTQYF
TRBV9	-	TRBJ1-1	-	TGTGCCAGCAGCGGACGGGGTGATCACACTGAAGCTTTCTTT	CASSGRGDHTEAFF
TRBV30	-	TRBJ1-1	-	TGTGCCTGGGGCGGGAGGAACACTGAAGCTTTCTTT	CAWGGRNTEAFF
TRBV11-2	TRBD1	TRBJ1-2	-	TGTGCCAGCAGCTTAGCCAGGGGGGATGGCTACACCTTC	CASSLARGDGYTF
TRBV19	-	TRBJ2-4	-	TGTGCCAGTATCAACTTACACACTGCCCGGGGCAAAAACATTCAGTACTTC	CASINLHTARGKNIQYF
TRBV7-2	-	TRBJ1-5	once	TGTGCCAGCAGCCCAGGAGGTGCCCAGCCCCAGCATTTT	CASSPGGAQPQHF
TRBV19	-	TRBJ1-5	-	TGTGCCACCCGGACTGTTTATAGCAATCAGCCCCAGCATTTT	CATRTVYSNQPQHF
TRBV7-3	TRBD2	TRBJ2-3	-	TGTGCCAGCAGCCCAACTAGCGGAAGCACAGATACGCAGTATTTT	CASSPTSGSTDTQYF
TRBV24-1	-	TRBJ1-1	few	TGTGCCACCACAAACGGGAGGGGTTTGAACACTGAAGCTTTCTTT	CATTNGRGLNTEAFF
TRBV19	TRBD2	TRBJ2-2	-	TGTGCCAGTAGTACTAGACTAGCGGAAACCGGGGAGCTGTTTTTT	CASSTRLAETGELFF
TRBV27	-	TRBJ1-1	-	TGTGCCAGCGGGCGGGTAGGAGGGGACACTGAAGCTTTCTTT	CASGRVGGDTEAFF
TRBV7-3	-	TRBJ1-1	-	TGTGCCAGCAGCTTCCGGACAGCGAACACTGAAGCTTTCTTT	CASSFRTANTEAFF
TRBV6-5	-	TRBJ1-4	-	TGTGCCAGCAGTACTAGGGCAACTAATGAAAAACTGTTTTTT	CASSTRATNEKLFF
TRBV28	-	TRBJ1-2	few	TGTGCCAGCAGCACCGGGGGGGCAGATAACTATGGCTACACCTTC	CASSTGGADNYGYTF
TRBV30	TRBD1	TRBJ1-1	-	TGTGCCTTCGCGACAGGGAGGTCTGAAGCTTTCTTT	CAFATGRSEAFF
TRBV12-3/TRBV12-4	-	TRBJ2-1	-	TGTGCCAGCAGTTCCACAGGTTACAATGAGCAGTTCTTC	CASSSTGYNEQFF
TRBV14	TRBD2	TRBJ2-2	-	TGTGCCAGCAGCCAAGGACTAGCGGGATACACCGGGGAGCTGTTTTTT	CASSQGLAGYTGELFF
TRBV6-6	TRBD2	TRBJ2-7	-	TGTGCCAGCAGTCCCCCAGGGACTAGCGGACCCTCCTACGAGCAGTACTTC	CASSPPGTSGPSYEQYF
TRBV7-6	TRBD2	TRBJ2-2	once	TGTGCCAGCAGCCACGGGAGGCCCCCCTCCACCGGGGAGCTGTTTTTT	CASSHGRPPSTGELFF
TRBV7-9	-	TRBJ1-2	-	TGTGCCAGCAGCGAGGGACACAGGTATGGCTACACCTTC	CASSEGHRYGYTF